This is a list of T cell receptor beta chains from one sample in a study of long-term antiretroviral therapy in people with HIV. Using immunoSEQ multiplex PCR, the repertoire was profiled, and TCRdb retains in-frame clones only, with some absent. The sample holds 15,000 to 20,000 clones, approximately 90% seen once. Sequenced material: unsorted PBMCs, taken 6.9 years after starting antiretroviral therapy. All receptors come from a man aged 50-59 years with HIV. The CDR3 runs from the conserved cysteine through the conserved F or W. D genes are given only for firm matches. Clone size is not always given. Where it is, it says once, few, many or a class for expanded clones.

d_call | v_call | clone_size | cdr3_aa
TRBD1 | TRBV4-3 | NA | CASNQESSGGWEQYF
NA | TRBV11-3 | NA | CASSLAVGAFHEQYF
TRBD2 | TRBV4-3 | NA | CASSQELTSGRAGEETQYF
TRBD2 | TRBV9 | NA | CASSQRVAGNTDTQYF
NA | TRBV11-2 | NA | CASSSPPPGRELFF
NA | TRBV7-9 | NA | CASSLTIHRETQYF
TRBD2 | TRBV27 | NA | CASSFGTSGSLYEQYF
NA | TRBV6-5 | NA | CASSPYSGHQPQHF
TRBD1 | TRBV29-1 | NA | CSADRGGEQYF
TRBD2 | TRBV9 | NA | CASSVGAGVGYEQYF
NA | TRBV4-1 | large | CASSQDPGDSGNTIYF
NA | TRBV7-3 | NA | CASSLTGNTEAFF
TRBD1 | TRBV28 | NA | CASSASGTGIRQETQYF
NA | TRBV28 | NA | CASSLETQYF
NA | TRBV18 | NA | CASSPSGGGTEAFF
NA | TRBV7-6 | NA | CASSSAGNTIYF
NA | TRBV28 | NA | CASTEGGSTDTQYF
NA | TRBV5-5 | NA | CASSLEGYEQYF
NA | TRBV7-2 | NA | CASSSRSGANVLTF
TRBD2 | TRBV15 | NA | CATSSSPGLARGTGELFF
TRBD1 | TRBV9 | NA | CASSAGTATNEKLFF
NA | TRBV29-1 | NA | CSAQMTSVNEKLFF
TRBD2 | TRBV27 | NA | CASSLLSGEETQYF
NA | TRBV7-9 | NA | CASSSTRLLRTDTQYF
TRBD1 | TRBV27 | few | CASSPRTGLNQPQHF
TRBD1 | TRBV27 | NA | CASSPLGTGFRQPQHF
NA | TRBV9 | NA | CASSVRDNRYNEQFF
NA | TRBV11-1 | NA | CASSLDYVGDTHIQYF
NA | TRBV28 | NA | CASSSQETQYF
NA | TRBV28 | NA | CASSLVGGYNEQFF
NA | TRBV7-2 | NA | CASSLTGSTEAFF
NA | TRBV18 | NA | CASSPGIYGYTF
TRBD2 | TRBV4-3 | NA | CASSQGQTSLAYEQYF
NA | TRBV7-9 | NA | CASSRGGVNTEAFF
NA | TRBV5-6 | NA | CASLKDTYEQYF
NA | TRBV5-1 | NA | CASSLVDNYNEQFF
NA | TRBV21-1 | few | CASSLQQGSHYEQYF
NA | TRBV2 | once | CASREQGREQFF
NA | TRBV6-5 | NA | CASSSTGLVSSYEQYF
TRBD1 | TRBV18 | NA | CASSSGTGNTGELFF
TRBD2 | TRBV28 | NA | CASSLTPLGLGVNEQFF
TRBD1 | TRBV29-1 | NA | CSVQGAQSYEQYF
TRBD2 | TRBV5-4 | NA | CASSFTSGRSGELFF
TRBD2 | TRBV5-4 | NA | CASSLGGTSFEQYF
NA | TRBV7-8 | medium-sized | CASSLRVSTANTEAFF
NA | TRBV6-1 | NA | CASNKKEETQYF
TRBD1 | TRBV27 | NA | CASSLTGGYGYTF
TRBD2 | TRBV28 | few | CASSHPDRRTSGSSADEQYF
NA | TRBV19 | NA | CASSIFFRETQYF